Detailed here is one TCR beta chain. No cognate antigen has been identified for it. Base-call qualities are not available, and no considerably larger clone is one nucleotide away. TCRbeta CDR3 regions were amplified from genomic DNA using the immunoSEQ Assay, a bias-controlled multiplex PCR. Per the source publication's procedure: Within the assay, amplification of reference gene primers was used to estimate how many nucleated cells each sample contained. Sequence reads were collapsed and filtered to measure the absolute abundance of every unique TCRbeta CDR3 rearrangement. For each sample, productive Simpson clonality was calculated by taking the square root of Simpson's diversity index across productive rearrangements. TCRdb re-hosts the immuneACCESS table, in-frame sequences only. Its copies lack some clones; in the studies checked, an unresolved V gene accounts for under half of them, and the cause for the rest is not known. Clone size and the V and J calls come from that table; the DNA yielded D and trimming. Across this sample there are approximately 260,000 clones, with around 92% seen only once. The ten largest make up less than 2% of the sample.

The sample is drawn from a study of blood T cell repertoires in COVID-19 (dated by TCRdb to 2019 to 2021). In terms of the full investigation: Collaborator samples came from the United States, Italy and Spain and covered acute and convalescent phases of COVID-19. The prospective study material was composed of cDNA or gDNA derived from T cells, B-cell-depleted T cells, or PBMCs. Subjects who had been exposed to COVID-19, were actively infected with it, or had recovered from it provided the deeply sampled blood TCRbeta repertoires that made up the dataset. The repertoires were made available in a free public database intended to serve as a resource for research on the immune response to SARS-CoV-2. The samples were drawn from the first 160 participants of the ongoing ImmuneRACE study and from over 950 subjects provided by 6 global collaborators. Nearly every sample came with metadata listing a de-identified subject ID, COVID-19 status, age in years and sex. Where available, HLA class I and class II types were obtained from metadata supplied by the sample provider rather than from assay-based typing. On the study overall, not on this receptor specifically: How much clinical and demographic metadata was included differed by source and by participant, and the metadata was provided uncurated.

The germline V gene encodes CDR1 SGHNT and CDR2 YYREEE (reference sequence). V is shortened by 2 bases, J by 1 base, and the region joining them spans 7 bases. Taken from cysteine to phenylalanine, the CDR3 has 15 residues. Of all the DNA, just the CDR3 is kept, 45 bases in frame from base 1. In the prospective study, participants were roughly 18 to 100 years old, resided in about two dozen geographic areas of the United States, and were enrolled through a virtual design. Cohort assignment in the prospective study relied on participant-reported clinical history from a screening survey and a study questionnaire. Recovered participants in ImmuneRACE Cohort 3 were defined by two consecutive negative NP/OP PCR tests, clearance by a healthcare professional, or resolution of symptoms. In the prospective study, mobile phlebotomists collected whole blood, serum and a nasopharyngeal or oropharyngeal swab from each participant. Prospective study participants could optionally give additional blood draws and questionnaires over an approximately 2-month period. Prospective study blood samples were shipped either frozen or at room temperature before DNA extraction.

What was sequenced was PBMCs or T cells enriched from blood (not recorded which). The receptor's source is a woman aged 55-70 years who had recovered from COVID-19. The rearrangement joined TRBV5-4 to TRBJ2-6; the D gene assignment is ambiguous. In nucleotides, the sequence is TGTGCCAGCAGCTTACGGTTATCTGGGGCCAACGTCCTGACTTTC. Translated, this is CASSLRLSGANVLTF.